This is a list of T cell receptor beta chains from one sample in a study of immune evolution from preneoplasia to lung adenocarcinoma. Clones were sequenced by immunoSEQ multiplex PCR, and TCRdb holds only the in-frame ones, with some missing. The sample holds some 37,000 clones; 74% are singletons and the top ten take around 6.1%. Material: FFPE invasive lung adenocarcinoma tissue. The receptor set was obtained from a person between 60 and 69 years old with lung adenocarcinoma. Both conserved end residues are part of each CDR3. A D gene is named only where the DNA matches it firmly. Where a row states a size, it is once, few, many or the class of an expanded clone; other rows omit it.

clone size	D gene	V gene	J gene	CDR3 DNA	CDR3 protein
NA	NA	TRBV28	TRBJ1-1	TGTGCCAGCAGTTTTGGGGATATATCTACTGAAGCTTTCTTT	CASSFGDISTEAFF
NA	TRBD2	TRBV7-3	TRBJ2-2	TGTGCCAGCAGCACACTAGCGGGAAACACCGGGGAGCTGTTTTTT	CASSTLAGNTGELFF
NA	NA	TRBV19	TRBJ2-1	TGTGCCAGTATGGTACCCACTAGCTCCTACAATGAGCAGTTCTTC	CASMVPTSSYNEQFF
NA	NA	TRBV7-2	TRBJ2-7	TGTGCCAGCAGACTTACCGGGACTGGGAGCTCCTACGAGCAGTACTTC	CASRLTGTGSSYEQYF
NA	TRBD2	TRBV2	TRBJ2-5	TGTGCCAGCAGTGATCGGGGGGGAGAGACCCAGTACTTC	CASSDRGGETQYF
NA	TRBD2	TRBV7-2	TRBJ2-2	TGTGCCAGCAGACTGGGGGCTAGCGGGAGCAAGACCGGGGAGCTGTTTTTT	CASRLGASGSKTGELFF
NA	NA	TRBV29-1	TRBJ1-1	TGCAGCGTTGGCCTCCTGGGACTCGGGACTGAAGCTTTCTTT	CSVGLLGLGTEAFF
NA	TRBD2	TRBV5-6	TRBJ2-3	TGTGCCAGCAGCTCCTCTTTAATGAGCGGGGACTTCACAGATACGCAGTATTTT	CASSSSLMSGDFTDTQYF
NA	NA	TRBV7-9	TRBJ1-2	TGTGCCAGCAGCTTACGGATAGGTACTAACTATGGCTACACCTTC	CASSLRIGTNYGYTF
NA	TRBD2	TRBV11-2	TRBJ2-1	TGTGCCAGCAGCTCCCGGACTAGCGGAGGATTGTACAATGAGCAGTTCTTC	CASSSRTSGGLYNEQFF
NA	NA	TRBV5-6	TRBJ2-6	TGTGCCAGCAGCCCAAAGACCGCGTCTGGGGCCAACGTCCTGACTTTC	CASSPKTASGANVLTF
NA	NA	TRBV7-2	TRBJ2-1	TGTGCCAGCAGCCGGGACAATGAGCAGTTCTTC	CASSRDNEQFF
NA	TRBD1	TRBV11-2	TRBJ1-5	TGTGCCAGCAGCTTAGGGGACAGCAAAAATCAGCCCCAGCATTTT	CASSLGDSKNQPQHF
once	NA	TRBV13	TRBJ1-1	TGTGCCAGCAGCTCCCTCACGAACACTGAAGCTTTCTTT	CASSSLTNTEAFF
NA	NA	TRBV28	TRBJ1-3	TGTGCCAGCAGTTCCGCGGGGGGGTGGAGCTCTGGAAACACCATATATTTT	CASSSAGGWSSGNTIYF
once	NA	TRBV6-5	TRBJ2-7	TGTGCCAGCACAGGACCGCCCTCCCACGAGCAGTACTTC	CASTGPPSHEQYF
NA	TRBD2	TRBV5-1	TRBJ2-1	TGCGCCAGCAGGGGCGGGAGCTCCTACAATGAGCAGTTCTTC	CASRGGSSYNEQFF
once	TRBD2	TRBV9	TRBJ2-3	TGTGCCAGCAGCGTAGCTTCTAGCGGCGCAGATACGCAGTATTTT	CASSVASSGADTQYF
NA	TRBD2	TRBV7-2	TRBJ2-4	TGTGCCAGCAGGACTAGCGGGACCAAAAACATTCAGTACTTC	CASRTSGTKNIQYF
NA	TRBD2	TRBV15	TRBJ2-1	TGTGCCACCAGCAGAGAACTAGCGGGAGGGGGCCAGTTCTTC	CATSRELAGGGQFF
NA	NA	TRBV7-2	TRBJ1-2	TGTGCCAGCAGCCTGGGAGGGGCGGTCGACTATGGCTACACCTTC	CASSLGGAVDYGYTF
NA	NA	TRBV5-1	TRBJ1-1	TGCGCCAGCAGCTTGGAGGGCCCTCAGGCTTTCTTT	CASSLEGPQAFF
NA	TRBD2	TRBV7-2	TRBJ2-6	TGTGCCAGCACCCGGACTAGCGGGAGCCCTGGGGCCAACGTCCTGACTTTC	CASTRTSGSPGANVLTF
few	NA	TRBV5-6	TRBJ2-1	TGTGCCAGCAGCCGTGACTATGACAATGAGCAGTTCTTC	CASSRDYDNEQFF
NA	NA	TRBV6-5	TRBJ2-7	TGTGCCAGCAATTCAGGACCGTACGAGCAGTACTTC	CASNSGPYEQYF
NA	TRBD2	TRBV9	TRBJ2-3	TGTGCCAGCGGCTTGGGACTAGCCGGAGATACGCAGTATTTT	CASGLGLAGDTQYF
NA	NA	TRBV28	TRBJ1-2	TGTGCCAGCAGTTCTGGACGAGGGTATGGCTACACCTTC	CASSSGRGYGYTF
NA	TRBD1	TRBV28	TRBJ1-5	TGTGCCAGCAGCCGGACAGGGGGCTGGCAGCCCCAGCATTTT	CASSRTGGWQPQHF
NA	TRBD1	TRBV29-1	TRBJ1-4	TGCAGCGTTGGGACAGGGAACTTTAATGAAAAACTGTTTTTT	CSVGTGNFNEKLFF
NA	NA	TRBV6-6	TRBJ2-5	TGTGCCAGCAGTTATGGGGGACGGCAAGAGACCCAGTACTTC	CASSYGGRQETQYF
few	TRBD2	TRBV27	TRBJ2-1	TGTGCCAGCAGTTTACTAGCGGGAAGGTCGTACTACAATGAGCAGTTCTTC	CASSLLAGRSYYNEQFF
few	NA	TRBV6-4	TRBJ2-1	TGTGCCAGCAGTGACACTTCAGGGGCCAATGAGCAGTTCTTC	CASSDTSGANEQFF
NA	NA	TRBV6-5	TRBJ2-3	TGTGCCAGCCGGTTTCGGCGCACAGATACGCAGTATTTT	CASRFRRTDTQYF
NA	NA	TRBV25-1	TRBJ1-5	TGTGCCGGCGGACAGCCGAACTATACCCTAAATCAGCCCCAGCATTTT	CAGGQPNYTLNQPQHF
NA	TRBD1	TRBV5-4	TRBJ1-2	TGTGCCAGCACCCCCTACCTTACAGGGGTCGGCTACACCTTC	CASTPYLTGVGYTF
NA	NA	TRBV5-1	TRBJ2-2	TGCGCCAGCAGCGAAACAGGTCTGGCCGGGGAGCTGTTTTTT	CASSETGLAGELFF